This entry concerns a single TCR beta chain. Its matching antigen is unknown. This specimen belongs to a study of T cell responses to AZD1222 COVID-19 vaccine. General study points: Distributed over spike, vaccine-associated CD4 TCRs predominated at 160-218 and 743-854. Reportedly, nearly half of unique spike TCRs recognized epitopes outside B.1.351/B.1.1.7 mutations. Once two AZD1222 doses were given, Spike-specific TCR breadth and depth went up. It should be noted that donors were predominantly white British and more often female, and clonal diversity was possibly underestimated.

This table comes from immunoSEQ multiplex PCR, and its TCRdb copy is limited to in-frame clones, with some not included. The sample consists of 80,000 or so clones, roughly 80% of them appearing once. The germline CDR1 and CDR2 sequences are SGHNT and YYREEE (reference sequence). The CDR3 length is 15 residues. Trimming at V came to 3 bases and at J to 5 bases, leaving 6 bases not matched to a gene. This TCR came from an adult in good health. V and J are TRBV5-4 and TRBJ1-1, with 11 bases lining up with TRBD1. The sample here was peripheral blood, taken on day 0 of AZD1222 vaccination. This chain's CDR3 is CASSSGQGVRTEAFF. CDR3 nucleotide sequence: TGTGCCAGCAGCTCGGGACAGGGGGTGCGTACTGAAGCTTTCTTT.